A selection of T cell receptor beta chains follows, all from one sample in a study of human T cells and chemical hapten exposure. TCRdb re-derived calls from the RACE reads in MiXCR, one entry per CDR3 protein. This table has about 340,000 distinct CDR3 sequences, under 8% appearing once. This sample comprised whole blood, obtained in connection with sensitization to the hapten diphenylcyclopropenone (DPC). The source of these receptors is a woman aged 18-29 years with alopecia areata. Some clones in this sample may be carry-over from other donors' samples. Both conserved end residues are part of each CDR3. The D gene is left open where the match is weak. Some rows mark clone size as missing; the rest say once, few, many or name a class of expanded clone.

abundance: many
d_gene: NA
j_gene: TRBJ2-7
v_gene: TRBV12-3/TRBV12-4
CDR3nt: TGTGCCAGCAGTTCCGGGACCAACTACGAGCAGTACTTC
CDR3aa: CASSSGTNYEQYF

abundance: NA
d_gene: NA
j_gene: TRBJ1-2
v_gene: TRBV7-9
CDR3nt: TGTGCCAGCAGCCCACGGTTTGGGGAGAACTATGGCTACACCTTC
CDR3aa: CASSPRFGENYGYTF

abundance: few
d_gene: NA
j_gene: TRBJ1-2
v_gene: TRBV6-5
CDR3nt: TGTGCCACCAAGCGGGAAACCAACTATGGCTACACCTTC
CDR3aa: CATKRETNYGYTF

abundance: NA
d_gene: TRBD2
j_gene: TRBJ2-7
v_gene: TRBV29-1
CDR3nt: TGCAGCGTTGGGACTAGCGGGGCCTACGAGCAGTACTTC
CDR3aa: CSVGTSGAYEQYF

abundance: few
d_gene: NA
j_gene: TRBJ1-6
v_gene: TRBV25-1
CDR3nt: TGTGCCAGCACCCTCTCTGGGGGTAATTCACCCCTCCACTTT
CDR3aa: CASTLSGGNSPLHF

abundance: few
d_gene: NA
j_gene: TRBJ2-2
v_gene: TRBV7-9
CDR3nt: TGTGCCAGCAGCGGCTCCGGAGGGGAGCTGTTTTTT
CDR3aa: CASSGSGGELFF

abundance: few
d_gene: TRBD1
j_gene: TRBJ1-4
v_gene: TRBV18
CDR3nt: TGTGCCAGCTCACCGCCGACAGGGGTTGATGAAAAACTGTTTTTT
CDR3aa: CASSPPTGVDEKLFF

abundance: few
d_gene: NA
j_gene: TRBJ1-5
v_gene: TRBV20-1
CDR3nt: TGCAGTGCTAGAGATCCAGGAAGGGACAATCAGCCCCAGCATTTT
CDR3aa: CSARDPGRDNQPQHF

abundance: NA
d_gene: NA
j_gene: TRBJ1-3
v_gene: TRBV5-1
CDR3nt: TGCGCCAGCAGCTCAACCAACTTAACGCCTGGAAACACCATATATTTT
CDR3aa: CASSSTNLTPGNTIYF

abundance: NA
d_gene: NA
j_gene: TRBJ1-1
v_gene: TRBV6-6
CDR3nt: TGTGCCAGCAGCTTGAGTAACGCTGAAGCTTTCTTT
CDR3aa: CASSLSNAEAFF

abundance: few
d_gene: NA
j_gene: TRBJ2-2
v_gene: TRBV28
CDR3nt: TGTGCCAGCAGACCGGACAGCCCGAACACCGGGGAGCTGTTTTTT
CDR3aa: CASRPDSPNTGELFF

abundance: many
d_gene: NA
j_gene: TRBJ2-3
v_gene: TRBV6-2/TRBV6-3
CDR3nt: TGTGCCACCCGTAGCACAGATACGCAGTATTTT
CDR3aa: CATRSTDTQYF

abundance: NA
d_gene: NA
j_gene: TRBJ1-1
v_gene: TRBV2
CDR3nt: TGTGCCAGCAGTGAAGTAAGACAGATTGAAGCTTTCTTT
CDR3aa: CASSEVRQIEAFF

abundance: few
d_gene: TRBD1
j_gene: TRBJ1-1
v_gene: TRBV20-1
CDR3nt: TGCAGTGCCATGCCGGGACAGGGGTCCCGAGGCACTGAAGCTTTCTTT
CDR3aa: CSAMPGQGSRGTEAFF

abundance: many
d_gene: NA
j_gene: TRBJ2-5
v_gene: TRBV7-9
CDR3nt: TGTGCCAGCAGCCCAGGGTCTTACCAAGAGACCCAGTACTTC
CDR3aa: CASSPGSYQETQYF

abundance: NA
d_gene: NA
j_gene: TRBJ2-7
v_gene: TRBV28
CDR3nt: TGTGCCAGCATTACCGAGTCGGTAGGGTCCTACGAGCAGTACTTC
CDR3aa: CASITESVGSYEQYF

abundance: NA
d_gene: TRBD2
j_gene: TRBJ2-3
v_gene: TRBV15
CDR3nt: TGTGCCACCAGCAGAGCTCTGGGCGGGGGGACAGATACGCAGTATTTT
CDR3aa: CATSRALGGGTDTQYF

abundance: NA
d_gene: TRBD2
j_gene: TRBJ2-3
v_gene: TRBV5-1
CDR3nt: TGCGCCAGCCGAAGAACTAGCGGGGCCACAGATACGCAGTATTTT
CDR3aa: CASRRTSGATDTQYF

abundance: NA
d_gene: NA
j_gene: TRBJ1-3
v_gene: TRBV6-5
CDR3nt: TGTGCCAGCAGCTCTGACACCGCGAGCTCTGGAAACACCATATATTTT
CDR3aa: CASSSDTASSGNTIYF

abundance: many
d_gene: NA
j_gene: TRBJ2-6
v_gene: TRBV6-1
CDR3nt: TGTGCCAGCAGTGATATGAGCTCTGGGGCCAACGTCCTGACTTTC
CDR3aa: CASSDMSSGANVLTF

abundance: many
d_gene: NA
j_gene: TRBJ2-3
v_gene: TRBV5-1
CDR3nt: TGCGCCAGCAGCTTGGTAGTTGCGGAAGGAACGCAGTATTTT
CDR3aa: CASSLVVAEGTQYF

abundance: few
d_gene: NA
j_gene: TRBJ1-4
v_gene: TRBV20-1
CDR3nt: TGCAGTGCTAGAGATGGGGGCAGCTTAAATGAAAAACTGTTTTTT
CDR3aa: CSARDGGSLNEKLFF

abundance: NA
d_gene: NA
j_gene: TRBJ1-1
v_gene: TRBV27
CDR3nt: TGTGCCAGCAGTCACTGGGCAGGACACGAGGCTTTCTTT
CDR3aa: CASSHWAGHEAFF

abundance: few
d_gene: NA
j_gene: TRBJ1-1
v_gene: TRBV4-1
CDR3nt: TGCGCCAGCAGCCGAGGTCGGGGCTACACTGAAGCTTTCTTT
CDR3aa: CASSRGRGYTEAFF

abundance: many
d_gene: NA
j_gene: TRBJ1-4
v_gene: TRBV18
CDR3nt: TGTGCCAGCTCACCACAGACAGATGAAAAACTGTTTTTT
CDR3aa: CASSPQTDEKLFF

abundance: few
d_gene: NA
j_gene: TRBJ1-6
v_gene: TRBV7-2
CDR3nt: TGTGCCAGCAGCTTAGCTTCCAATTCACCCCTCCACTTT
CDR3aa: CASSLASNSPLHF

abundance: many
d_gene: TRBD1
j_gene: TRBJ1-4
v_gene: TRBV5-5
CDR3nt: TGTGCCAGCAGAACCGAAAACGAGACAGGGCAGCATGAAAAACTGTTTTTT
CDR3aa: CASRTENETGQHEKLFF

abundance: NA
d_gene: NA
j_gene: TRBJ1-5
v_gene: TRBV28
CDR3nt: TGTGCCAGCAGCCTGTGGGGGGCGGGCAATCAGCTCCAGCATTTT
CDR3aa: CASSLWGAGNQLQHF

abundance: many
d_gene: NA
j_gene: TRBJ2-4
v_gene: TRBV14
CDR3nt: TGTGCCAGCAGCCAACCATTGGCCAGGACCCGAAACATTCAGTACTTC
CDR3aa: CASSQPLARTRNIQYF

abundance: many
d_gene: TRBD1
j_gene: TRBJ2-7
v_gene: TRBV2
CDR3nt: TGTGCCAGCAGGCGTGATTCAGGGGGTCCAGGGCGCGAGCAGTACTTC
CDR3aa: CASRRDSGGPGREQYF

abundance: NA
d_gene: NA
j_gene: TRBJ1-1
v_gene: TRBV12-3/TRBV12-4
CDR3nt: TGTACCAGCAGCCGGCACCGTACGGACAGTGAAGCTTTCTTT
CDR3aa: CTSSRHRTDSEAFF

abundance: many
d_gene: NA
j_gene: TRBJ2-7
v_gene: TRBV14
CDR3nt: TGTGCCAGCAGCCCTTTGGCCATGGGGGTCGACGAGCAGTACTTC
CDR3aa: CASSPLAMGVDEQYF

abundance: many
d_gene: TRBD2
j_gene: TRBJ2-3
v_gene: TRBV3-1
CDR3nt: TGTGCCAGCAGCCAGTCCCGGGGGGGCAGCACAGATACGCAGTATTTT
CDR3aa: CASSQSRGGSTDTQYF

abundance: many
d_gene: NA
j_gene: TRBJ2-5
v_gene: TRBV7-9
CDR3nt: TGTGCCAGCAGCTTAGAAGGGTGGGGCTTCCCGTACCAAGAGACCCAGTACTTC
CDR3aa: CASSLEGWGFPYQETQYF

abundance: many
d_gene: NA
j_gene: TRBJ1-6
v_gene: TRBV4-3
CDR3nt: TGCGCCAGCAGCCAAGATCTACGGGGTTTGTCCTATAATTCACCCCTCCACTTT
CDR3aa: CASSQDLRGLSYNSPLHF